This paragraph reports one TCR beta chain. The antigen this receptor binds is unknown. Base qualities were left out, and no much larger clone turns up one base away. CDR3 length: 14 amino acids, cysteine to phenylalanine. Just the 42-base CDR3 DNA is kept, in frame starting at base 1. CDR1 and CDR2, per the germline V gene (reference sequence), are PRHDT and FYEKMQ. The V and J ends are trimmed by 5 bases and 3 bases, leaving 14 bases between them. TCR beta CDR3 regions were amplified from RNA transcripts. A first-round RT-PCR of the TCR CDR3 used the HTBI primer set with the Qiagen OneStep RT-PCR kit. A second multiplex PCR round built the libraries, followed by size selection and purification. Sequencing of the libraries was done on an Illumina HiSeq2000 using paired-end 100 bp reads. The original methods were these. SOAPnuke was used to process the raw data, removing reads that contained adapters or uncalled bases, had a mean Phred below 15, or lacked an exact match to the constant primer or identifier. High-quality paired reads were merged using COPE v1.2.5, and each unique nucleotide sequence was defined as a clonotype. MiTCR v1.1 was used to align clonotypes to the IMGT TRBV, TRBD and TRBJ reference segments. Only V-J combinations with frequency above 0.0001, covering 99.2% of repertoires, were analysed. The TCS score was defined as F50 (clonal expansion) divided by E x V (chaos), with BLOSUM62-based TCRdist calculated between CDR3 peptides within each V-J. Welch's t-statistics and random forest reduced 514 V-J features to roughly 13, which were used in a naive Bayes classifier (R e1071). TCRdb reprocessing: public reads trimmed at Q25 with fastp, clones called with MiXCR, in-frame beta chains kept. Rows with one shared CDR3 protein collapse into an entry with the most common genes and DNA. TCRdb assigned the V and J calls; the authors' analysis was not used. A total of roughly 510,000 distinct CDR3 sequences appear in this sample, under 25% of them only once. The ten most abundant clones make up about 26% of the sample.

A patient counted as having stable Graves' hyperthyroidism if no progression to ophthalmopathy occurred over 18 months of follow-up. Hyperthyroidism patients were newly diagnosed, with disease duration under 2 months, and aged 18 to 65 years. Any patient with an uncontrolled infection, another autoimmune disease, pregnancy or lactation was excluded. Clinical symptoms, serum thyroxine and TRAb, thyroid ultrasound, and orbital computed tomography formed the basis for the diagnoses. PBMCs were isolated from more than 8 ml of fresh peripheral blood by Ficoll-Paque density gradient centrifugation. Trizol reagent was used to extract total RNA, and RNA quality was then checked on an Agilent 2100 Bioanalyzer. The data were taken from a study of T cells in Graves' hyperthyroidism and ophthalmopathy (dated by TCRdb to about 2019). In terms of the full investigation: Peripheral blood samples were taken at initial diagnosis, before any treatment was given. Whether ophthalmopathy could be predicted prospectively was tested in an independent validation cohort made up of about 20 hyperthyroidism patients plus 17 patients who later progressed to ophthalmopathy. Thyroid tissue and blood T-cell repertoires from several Graves' hyperthyroidism patients were also compared in the study. After sampling, hyperthyroidism patients received methimazole starting at 30 mg daily, and ophthalmopathy patients received high-dose intravenous methylprednisolone. The paper reports TCR Vbeta CDR3 sequencing of approximately 140 peripheral blood samples: some 44 ophthalmopathy, about 75 hyperthyroidism and approximately 17 progressor patients. A discovery cohort of about a hundred patients, 43 with Graves' ophthalmopathy and roughly 59 with stable Graves' hyperthyroidism, was used to find distinguishing TCR V-J signatures. For training and testing, the 100 or so patients in the discovery cohort were randomly divided in a 7:3 ratio.

General findings and caveats noted by the study authors: No statistical method was used to fix the sample size in advance, and group allocation was not hidden from the investigators. In validation, progression to ophthalmopathy was predicted by the model with nearly 71% sensitivity and about 72% specificity, a median of approximately 6.5 months before onset. Most expanded thyroid clonotypes (frequency above 0.001) were also detected in blood, a finding suggesting that blood repertoires may reflect thyroid immune responses. Ophthalmopathy was separated from stable hyperthyroidism by a 13 V-J signature model, with about 88% sensitivity and approximately 84% specificity obtained in cross-validation and 80%/75% obtained in testing.

The sample consisted of blood. Rearrangement joined TRBV13 to TRBJ2-7; the D gene assignment is perhaps TRBD1 or TRBD2, with each matching 5 bases. This clonotype originated in a man aged 18 to 29 with Graves' hyperthyroidism. The DNA sequence reads TGTGCCAGCAGCCAGAAGGGGACGGACTACGAGCAGTACTTC. Its protein product is CASSQKGTDYEQYF.